Shown below are 32 T cell receptor beta chains from a single sample sequenced in a study of blood T cell repertoires in COVID-19. The table came from immunoSEQ multiplex PCR; TCRdb's copy has only in-frame clones and leaves some out. This sample has under 20,000 clones, with approximately 91% found just once. Sequencing was done on a sample of peripheral blood. The receptors stem from a human donor in a cohort sampled during active COVID-19.

The V and J genes are TRBV7-9 and TRBJ2-7; D remains ambiguous. CDR3 length: 15 residues. V shed 2 bases and J shed 8 bases, with 19 bases lying between them. Germline lookup yields CDR1 SEHNR and CDR2 FQNEAQ (reference sequence). The CDR3 coding sequence is TGTGCCAGCAGCTTAATAGCCCCTGGGTCTGAAAAGCAGTACTTC. This encodes CASSLIAPGSEKQYF.

This chain joins TRBV7-9 and TRBJ2-7; 9 bases fit TRBD1. The CDR3 has 15 amino acids. Looked up from germline, CDR1 is SEHNR and CDR2 is FQNEAQ (reference sequence). With V trimmed by 5 bases and J by 6 bases, 11 bases remained unmatched. The CDR3 spells CASSTAGTGFGEQYF. In DNA, the CDR3 is TGTGCCAGCAGCACCGCCGGGACAGGGTTTGGCGAGCAGTACTTC. Filled out from reference TRBV7-9 and TRBJ2-7, the complete variable domain reads DTGVSQNPRHKITKRGQNVTFRCDPISEHNRLYWYRQTLGQGPEFLTYFQNEAQLEKSRLLSDRFSAERPKGSFSTLEIQRTEQGDSAMYLCASSTAGTGFGEQYFGPGTRLTVT.

This chain connects TRBV7-2 to TRBJ2-7; the D gene is possibly TRBD1 (6 bases). The CDR3 is 15 amino acids. Germline V gene sequence: CDR1 SGHTA, CDR2 FQGNSA. The V end was cut by 4 bases, the J end by 4 bases, with 17 bases between. CDR3 protein: CASSSPADRFYEQYF. The CDR3 nucleotides are TGTGCCAGCAGCTCACCCGCCGACAGGTTTTACGAGCAGTACTTC.

The chain employs TRBV9 and TRBJ2-3; no definite D call. This CDR3 is built from 13 residues. Trimming removed 5 bases at V and 0 bases at J, with 7 bases between. Germline assignment: CDR1 SGDLS and CDR2 YYNGEE. CDR3 residues: CASREASTDTQYF. CDR3 DNA sequence: TGTGCCAGCAGAGAGGCTAGCACAGATACGCAGTATTTT.

CDR3: CASSFKGGSYNEQFF. CDR3 nucleotides: TGCGCCAGCAGCTTCAAGGGAGGATCCTACAATGAGCAGTTCTTC. The chain has TRBV5-1 and TRBJ2-1, with a possible D match to TRBD2 (6 bases). The ends were cut back, 2 bases at V and 1 base at J, with 10 bases in the middle. The CDR3 runs to 15 residues. In germline, CDR1 is SGHRS, CDR2 YFSETQ.

V usage is TRBV6-5 and J usage is TRBJ1-5, with TRBD1 identical over 8 bases. CDR1 is MNHEY and CDR2 is SVGAGI in the germline V gene. J lost 3 bases, V lost 4 bases, and 5 bases had no gene match. This CDR3 is 15 amino acids long. CDR3 coding DNA: TGTGCCAGCAGTTTTCGGGACAGGAACAATCAGCCCCAGCATTTT. Translation: CASSFRDRNNQPQHF.

The V and J genes are TRBV18 and TRBJ1-4; tentatively, D is TRBD1 (5 bases). Per germline, CDR1 KGHSH and CDR2 LQKENI. The CDR3 covers 15 residues. Trimming cost V 4 bases and J 5 bases, with 14 bases left between them. In DNA, the CDR3 is TGTGCCAGCTCACTGGGGACGGGGAGGAATGAAAAACTGTTTTTT. It translates to CASSLGTGRNEKLFF.

V is TRBV7-8 and J is TRBJ2-3, with 9 nucleotides matching TRBD2. Germline trimming cut 0 bases from V and 2 bases from J; bases unmatched to any gene: 3. Germline loops: CDR1 SGHVS, CDR2 FQNEAQ. This CDR3 is built from 16 residues. CDR3 nucleotide sequence: TGTGCCAGCAGCTTAGCAGGGACTAGCTCCACAGATACGCAGTATTTT. It translates to CASSLAGTSSTDTQYF.

The rearrangement links TRBV5-1 to TRBJ1-1; 7 nucleotides agree with TRBD1. The CDR3 totals 14 residues. J gave up 0 bases and V 4 bases, and 3 bases lay outside the gene matches. The germline CDR1 and CDR2 sequences are SGHRS and YFSETQ. The CDR3 sequence is CASSPGQMNTEAFF. The CDR3 DNA is TGCGCCAGCAGCCCGGGACAGATGAACACTGAAGCTTTCTTT.

As regards this clone: The junction and the germline gene differ at one end; a read error may be behind it. This chain uses TRBV15 with TRBJ1-2, with a weak D call TRBD1 (6 bases). Germline assignment: CDR1 LNHNV and CDR2 YYDKDF (reference sequence). This CDR3 spans 12 amino acids. CDR3 in amino acids: CATSSGQFRPSF. The CDR3 DNA follows: TGTGCCACCAGCAGTGGACAGTTCCGTCCTTCCTTC.

The V gene is TRBV7-9, the J gene TRBJ2-2; D gene uncertain. V was shortened by 5 bases and J by 2 bases, with 18 bases between the two germline ends. The CDR3 is 17 residues long. Germline V gives CDR1 SEHNR, CDR2 FQNEAQ (reference sequence). The CDR3 DNA is TGTGCCAGCAGCGGCACGTCGGGTGTTTCAAACACCGGGGAGCTGTTTTTT. This encodes CASSGTSGVSNTGELFF.

CDR3: CSVAPNVQVSEAFF. CDR3 DNA sequence: TGCAGCGTTGCCCCTAATGTCCAGGTATCTGAAGCTTTCTTT. The rearrangement joins TRBV29-1 to TRBJ1-1, with D unresolved. The CDR3 is made up of 14 amino acids. V gave up 4 bases and J gave up 6 bases, with 18 bases separating them. The germline V gene has CDR1 SQVTM and CDR2 ANQGSEA.

J is TRBJ2-5 and V is TRBV9; TRBD2 matches 10 bases. The CDR3 contains 17 residues. The ends lost 0 bases at V and 1 base at J; junction bases unmatched: 6. The germline V gene has CDR1 SGDLS and CDR2 YYNGEE. DNA for the CDR3: TGTGCCAGCAGCGTAGCCTTCCGGACTAGCGGCCAAGAGACCCAGTACTTC. Its protein is CASSVAFRTSGQETQYF.

The chain recombines TRBV5-4 with TRBJ2-1; 11 bases map to TRBD2. Germline V gives CDR1 SGHNT, CDR2 YYREEE (reference sequence). This CDR3 comprises 17 residues. After removal of 1 base from V and 6 bases from J, the junction contained 9 bases not matched to a gene. CDR3 bases: TGTGCCAGCAGCTTGCCCCGCCTAGCGGGAGGTGTCAATGAGCAGTTCTTC. As protein: CASSLPRLAGGVNEQFF.

The chain links TRBV5-1 to TRBJ2-3; 10 bases match TRBD2. The ends lost 2 bases at V and 6 bases at J; junction bases unmatched: 6. Looked up from germline, CDR1 is SGHRS and CDR2 is YFSETQ. The CDR3 loop spans 15 amino acids. The CDR3 DNA reads as TGCGCCAGCAGCTTACCTAGCGGGGGTCTTGATACGCAGTATTTT. Translating gives CASSLPSGGLDTQYF.

The chain uses TRBV27 and TRBJ2-3; 8 bases fit TRBD1. CDR3 length: 15 amino acids. With 5 bases clipped from V and 2 bases from J, the junction kept 6 bases outside the gene matches. Germline V CDR1 and CDR2: MNHEY, SMNVEV (reference sequence). Here the CDR3 DNA reads TGTGCCAGCAGTCCAGGGGGCGTCCACACAGATACGCAGTATTTT. Residues: CASSPGGVHTDTQYF.

The gene calls are TRBV5-5 and TRBJ1-1, with D unclear. CDR1 and CDR2 from the germline V gene are SGHKS and YYEKEE (reference sequence). CDR3 length equals 15 residues. The V gene lost 7 bases and the J gene lost 1 base, with 17 bases spanning the gap. The CDR3 DNA is TGTGCCAGCCACCGCTCAGGAACTGCGAACACTGAAGCTTTCTTT. It codes for CASHRSGTANTEAFF.

The chain carries TRBV2 and TRBJ1-2; tentative D call: TRBD1 (5 bases). The CDR3 runs to 13 residues. Per germline, CDR1 SNHLY and CDR2 FYNNEI. Trimming removed 4 bases from V and 0 bases from J, with 6 bases in between. CDR3 sequence: CASSATANYGYTF. The CDR3 DNA reads TGTGCCAGCAGTGCGACAGCTAACTATGGCTACACCTTC.

This clone was found once. The chain couples TRBV19 to TRBJ2-5; D unclear. The CDR3 has 13 amino acids. Germline values: CDR1 LNHDA, CDR2 SQIVND (reference sequence). Trimming stripped 6 bases from V and 5 bases from J, with 13 bases between. CDR3 in amino acids: CASSLGRAETQYF. As DNA, the CDR3 is TGTGCCAGTAGCCTAGGCCGCGCCGAGACCCAGTACTTC.

The V call is TRBV28, the J call TRBJ1-4; D unresolved. From germline, CDR1 is MDHEN and CDR2 SYDVKM. The V end was cut by 5 bases, the J end by 0 bases, with 7 bases between. This CDR3 has 14 residues. The CDR3 DNA reads TGTGCCAGCAGTGAGGTACCAACTAATGAAAAACTGTTTTTT. It is translated as CASSEVPTNEKLFF.

The chain links TRBV7-9 to TRBJ2-5; D not resolved. Deletions cut 5 bases from V and 0 bases from J, with 13 bases between. Germline values: CDR1 SEHNR, CDR2 FQNEAQ (reference sequence). The CDR3 totals 15 residues. CDR3 DNA: TGTGCCAGCAGCCGCCAGGCATCCAACCAAGAGACCCAGTACTTC. Protein: CASSRQASNQETQYF.

J is TRBJ2-1 and V is TRBV6-1; possible D gene TRBD2, 7 bases. There are 20 residues in the CDR3. Trimming took off 2 bases at V and 2 bases at J, with 25 bases between the two ends. Germline CDR1 is MNHNS and CDR2 is SASEGT. As DNA, the CDR3 is TGTGCCAGCAGTGAACCTGCCTTACTTCGGGCGGGGGCCACCTACAATGAGCAGTTCTTC. Its translation: CASSEPALLRAGATYNEQFF.

The DNA of the CDR3 is TGTGCCACTCAGCCAGGGACAGGGGATTTAGGCGGAGAGACCCAGTACTTC. Translation: CATQPGTGDLGGETQYF. The V and J genes are TRBV10-3 and TRBJ2-5, with 10 positions matching TRBD1. Unmatched junction bases numbered 18, after V lost 10 bases and J lost 4 bases. The CDR3 has 17 amino acids. Germline CDR1 and CDR2: ENHRY and SYGVKD.

The chain links TRBV4-2 to TRBJ1-5; 11 bases are shared with TRBD1. Germline assignment: CDR1 LGHNA and CDR2 YNFKEQ. V was clipped by 0 bases and J by 7 bases; unmatched bases: 11. The CDR3 runs to 18 residues. The CDR3 region has the DNA TGTGCCAGCAGCCAAGATGGGGGACAGGGGGTTTATCGGCAGCCCCAGCATTTT. Translating it yields CASSQDGGQGVYRQPQHF.

The chain carries TRBV5-1 and TRBJ2-2; no firm D call. V was cut by 2 bases and J by 4 bases, with 15 bases left in between. CDR1 is SGHRS, CDR2 YFSETQ, per germline. This CDR3 is built from 16 residues. CDR3 protein: CASSFGVLHVTGELFF. The CDR3 DNA follows: TGCGCCAGCAGCTTCGGAGTCTTGCATGTCACCGGGGAGCTGTTTTTT.

Comment on this clone: One junction end does not reproduce the germline sequence, and a read error may be involved. The genes are TRBV2 and TRBJ2-3; possibly TRBD2 for D (6 bases). The germline CDR1 and CDR2 sequences are SNHLY and FYNNEI. This CDR3 region has 12 residues. CDR3 DNA sequence: TGTGCCAGCAGCCACCAGACCGGGACTCCGAATTTT. Its protein is CASSHQTGTPNF.

The chain links TRBV10-2 to TRBJ2-2; 12 positions agree with TRBD2. The V gene's germline CDR1 is WSHSY and CDR2 SAAADI. The CDR3 has 18 residues. J was trimmed by 0 bases and V by 6 bases; bases with no gene match: 8. This chain's CDR3 is CASRGLAGLFANTGELFF. The CDR3 region has the DNA TGCGCCAGCAGAGGACTAGCGGGGCTCTTCGCGAACACCGGGGAGCTGTTTTTT.

The V gene is TRBV19, the J gene TRBJ1-5; 7 bases fit TRBD1. CDR1 is LNHDA and CDR2 is SQIVND in the germline V gene (reference sequence). The CDR3 totals 15 residues. Losses at the gene ends were 4 bases for V and 1 base for J; bases not matched to a gene: 4. The chain's CDR3 is CASSTQDRSNQPQHF. As DNA, the CDR3 is TGTGCCAGTAGTACGCAGGACAGGAGCAATCAGCCCCAGCATTTT.

Only one count was recorded for this clone. The rearrangement joins TRBV9 to TRBJ2-2; 13 bases match TRBD2. The CDR3 extends over 16 amino acids. V was clipped by 4 bases and J by 6 bases; unmatched bases: 6. From germline, CDR1 is SGDLS and CDR2 YYNGEE. The CDR3 coding sequence is TGTGCCAGCAGCCCACCGGGGACTAGCGGGGCCGGGGAGCTGTTTTTT. It translates to CASSPPGTSGAGELFF.

The chain uses TRBV27 and TRBJ2-5, with D maybe TRBD2 (5 bases). This CDR3 spans 15 amino acids. From germline, CDR1 is MNHEY and CDR2 SMNVEV (reference sequence). With 2 bases removed from V and 1 base from J, the gap between germline ends came to 11 bases. In nucleotides, the CDR3 is TGTGCCAGCAGTTTAGAGCTGGACTTCCAAGAGACCCAGTACTTC. This sequence encodes CASSLELDFQETQYF.

As DNA, the CDR3 is TGCACCAGCAGCCAAGATTCGGGGCTAGCGGGGGCAGAGACCCAGTACTTC. Amino acids: CTSSQDSGLAGAETQYF. This chain joins TRBV1 and TRBJ2-5; the D call in the table, TRBD2, was not verified against the DNA. TRBV1 is marked as a pseudogene. This CDR3 contains 17 residues.

This CDR3 is CAWSRDMVSYNEQFF. DNA of the CDR3: TGTGCCTGGAGTAGGGACATGGTTTCCTACAATGAGCAGTTCTTC. The J gene is TRBJ2-1, the V gene TRBV30; D perhaps matches TRBD1 (6 bases). Germline lookup yields CDR1 GTSNPN and CDR2 SVGIG (reference sequence). The CDR3 loop spans 15 amino acids. Trimming removed 2 bases from V and 1 base from J, with 12 bases in between.